This section outlines one T cell receptor beta chain sequence together with its context. The antigen it recognizes is unknown. Qualities for individual bases were not recorded, and no much larger clone is one base off. CDR1 and CDR2 were assigned from the germline V gene (reference sequence) as LGHDT and YNNKEL. Measured from the cysteine to the phenylalanine, the CDR3 is 14 residues long. Solely the CDR3 DNA is kept, with 42 bases framed from the first base. Deletion took 5 bases off V and 4 bases off J, with a span of 13 bases between the germline ends. Libraries were prepared through 5' RACE. The data were produced on an Illumina HiSeq 2500. A second PCR of about 7 to 12 cycles was performed with a sample-barcoded 5' primer and a J-beta primer mix. A template-switch 5' adaptor carrying 12 random nucleotides introduced a unique molecular identifier onto each TCR beta cDNA molecule. Each sample yielded at least 3 million CDR3-containing paired-end reads. First-strand cDNA synthesis was performed from all RNA using the Mint cDNA synthesis kit, with priming by a TRBC-specific oligonucleotide. After uracil-DNA glycosylase treatment, a first 18-cycle PCR used universal primers M1SS and BC2_uni_R on all cDNA. From the authors' description of their analysis: For normalization, 1 million high-quality reads, each with a distinct molecular identifier, were randomly selected from each sample. Reads with shared molecular identifiers were discarded instead of being binned into consensus sequences. CDR3 identification, clonotype clustering and error correction used MiTCR with a Q25 quality threshold and the strictest error-elimination algorithm. Lower-bound total TCR beta diversity was estimated with a nonparametric unseen species model using Euler transformation. The public sequencing data were trimmed at Q25 with fastp and processed into clonotypes with MiXCR by TCRdb, which kept only in-frame beta chains. Every CDR3 protein is listed once, alongside the most common genes and DNA of its rows. The V and J calls shown here were made by TCRdb, not taken from the authors' results. The sample profile shows 850,000 to 1,300,000 distinct CDR3 sequences; under 45% of them were found once. Under 20% of the sample goes to the ten largest clones.

This specimen comes from a study of blood T cells in healthy people across ages (dated by TCRdb to between 2015 and 2016). Context from the whole study: In model experiments, template switching captured roughly one uniquely barcoded TCR beta cDNA molecule for every two T cells. For two donors (one aged 18 to 29 and one aged 80 or older), the study analyzed two additional independent replicas of 1 million unique cDNA reads from the same blood draw. Age-related changes in TCR beta repertoire diversity were measured in the study by deep sequencing normalized with unique cDNA molecular identifiers. The donors were divided into four age groups: young (average roughly 15 years), middle-aged (approximately 39), aged (about 56) and long-lived (about 79). To avoid experimental bias, donors of different ages were randomly spread across the sequencing lanes.

Systemically healthy Caucasian individuals from Russia, some 40 in total and aged roughly 6 to 95 years, were included as donors. Each donor gave approximately 9.4 milliliters of peripheral blood, drawn into EDTA-treated Vacutainer tubes. Ficoll-Paque density-gradient centrifugation was used to isolate PBMCs, with at least 6.5 million obtained per sample. Total RNA, at least 5.5 micrograms per sample, was extracted from PBMCs with Trizol reagent. For every donor, flow cytometry on a PBMC aliquot measured the percentage of naive CD45RAhigh/CD27high T cells. Points the paper makes about the study in general: Observed TCR beta diversity per million T cells fell roughly linearly with age, and a significant reduction was already apparent by age approximately 40. The CMV infection status of donors was not known, potentially confounding age-related changes in expanded clonotypes. Estimates of total diversity based on one million sequenced T cells were considered lower bounds and underestimates. Conclusive comparison of naive and antigen-experienced compartments was prevented by the profiling of bulk unsorted PBMCs. Compared with the aged group, more naive CD4+ T cells, fewer expanded clones and increased TCR diversity were shown by the long-lived group, suggesting age selection. A strong correlation was found between observed TCR beta diversity and the percentage of naive T cells measured by flow cytometry.

The source is a woman aged 60-75 years in good health. Recombination linked TRBV3-1 to TRBJ2-3, with an unclear D gene assignment. Sequencing was performed on blood. The CDR3 here reads CASSTRRYADTQYF. The DNA sequence is given as TGTGCCAGCAGCACCCGGCGCTACGCAGATACGCAGTATTTT.